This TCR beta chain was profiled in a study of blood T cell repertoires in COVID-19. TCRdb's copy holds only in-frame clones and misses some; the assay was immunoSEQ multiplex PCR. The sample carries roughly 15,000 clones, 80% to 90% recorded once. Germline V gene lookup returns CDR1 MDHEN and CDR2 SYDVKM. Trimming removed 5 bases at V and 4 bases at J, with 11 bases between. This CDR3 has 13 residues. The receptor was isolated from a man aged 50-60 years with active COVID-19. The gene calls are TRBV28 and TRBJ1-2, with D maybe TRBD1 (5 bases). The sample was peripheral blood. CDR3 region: CASSPRQPYGYTF. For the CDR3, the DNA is TGTGCCAGCAGTCCCCGACAGCCCTATGGCTACACCTTC.